This T cell receptor (beta chain) was captured in a study of blood T cell repertoires in COVID-19. As for the study in general: The cDNA or gDNA used as material had been derived from T cells, B-cell-depleted T cells, or PBMCs.

TCRdb keeps only in-frame clones here, not all; method: immunoSEQ multiplex PCR. The sample has more than 150,000 clones, about 84% seen once. The CDR3 totals 15 residues. The V and J ends lost 2 bases and 1 base respectively, with 9 bases between them. CDR1 SGHRS and CDR2 YFSETQ come from the germline V gene. The clonotype was recovered from a woman aged 25 to 39 with acute or convalescent COVID-19. The chain joins TRBV5-1 to TRBJ2-2, with D possibly matching TRBD2 (5 bases). Sequenced material: peripheral blood. The CDR3 region has the DNA TGCGCCAGCAGCTTTCCCGGGGTGAACACCGGGGAGCTGTTTTTT. It specifies CASSFPGVNTGELFF.